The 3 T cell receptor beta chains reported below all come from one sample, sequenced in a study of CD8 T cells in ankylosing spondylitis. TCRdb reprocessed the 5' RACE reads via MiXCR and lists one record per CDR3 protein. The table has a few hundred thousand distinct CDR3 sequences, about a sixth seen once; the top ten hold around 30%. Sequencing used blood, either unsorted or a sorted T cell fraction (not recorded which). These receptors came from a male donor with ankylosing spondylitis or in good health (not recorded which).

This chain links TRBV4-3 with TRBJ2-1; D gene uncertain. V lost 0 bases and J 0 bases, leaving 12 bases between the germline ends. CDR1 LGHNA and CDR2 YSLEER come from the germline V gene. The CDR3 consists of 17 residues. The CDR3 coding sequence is TGCGCCAGCAGCCAAGATTCAATCATCCACTCCTACAATGAGCAGTTCTTC. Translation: CASSQDSIIHSYNEQFF.

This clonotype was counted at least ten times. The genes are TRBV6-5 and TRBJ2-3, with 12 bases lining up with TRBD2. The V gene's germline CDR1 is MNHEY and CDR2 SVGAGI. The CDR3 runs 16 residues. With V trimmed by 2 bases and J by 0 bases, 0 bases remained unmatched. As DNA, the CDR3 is TGTGCCAGCAGTTACGGGACTAGCGGGAGCACAGATACGCAGTATTTT. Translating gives CASSYGTSGSTDTQYF.

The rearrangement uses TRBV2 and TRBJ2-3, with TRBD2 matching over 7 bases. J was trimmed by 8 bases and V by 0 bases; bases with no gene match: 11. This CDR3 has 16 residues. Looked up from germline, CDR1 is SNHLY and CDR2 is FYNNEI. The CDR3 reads CASSEAPGLDDVTQYF. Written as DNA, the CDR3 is TGTGCCAGCAGTGAAGCGCCTGGACTAGATGATGTTACGCAGTATTTT. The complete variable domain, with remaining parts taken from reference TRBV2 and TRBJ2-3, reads EPEVTQTPSHQVTQMGQEVILRCVPISNHLYFYWYRQILGQKVEFLVSFYNNEISEKSEIFDDQFSVERPDGSNFTLKIRSTKLEDSAMYFCASSEAPGLDDVTQYFGPGTRLTVL.